This T cell receptor (beta chain) was observed in a study of T-cell memory formation after mild COVID-19. MiXCR, run by TCRdb on the 5' RACE reads, gives a single entry per CDR3 protein. The sample shows some 280,000 distinct CDR3 sequences, around 15% of them seen only once. V was pared by 5 bases and J by 7 bases, with 10 bases of the junction left unmatched. Germline CDR1 reads LGHNA; CDR2 reads YNFKEQ. CDR3 length: 15 amino acids. This clonotype was seen more than once but under ten times. V and J are TRBV4-2 and TRBJ2-1; 8 bases line up with TRBD2. The TCR was taken from a man younger than 30 who had mild COVID-19 (a few samples of this study predate the infection). Cell type and time point are not known. Input material: PBMCs or a T cell subset sorted from them (not recorded which). The CDR3: CASSGVAGGTNEQFF. The CDR3 coding sequence is TGTGCCAGCAGCGGAGTGGCGGGGGGCACGAATGAGCAGTTCTTC.